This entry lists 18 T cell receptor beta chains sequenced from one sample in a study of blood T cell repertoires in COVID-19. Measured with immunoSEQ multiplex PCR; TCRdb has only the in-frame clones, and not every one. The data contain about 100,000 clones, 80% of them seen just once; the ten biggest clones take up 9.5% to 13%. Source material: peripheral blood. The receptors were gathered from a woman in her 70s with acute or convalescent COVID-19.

This chain's CDR3 is CASGLVGGVGGYTF. The CDR3, as DNA: TGTGCTAGTGGTTTGGTGGGGGGAGTAGGCGGCTACACCTTC. The rearrangement links TRBV12-5 to TRBJ1-2; D might be TRBD1 (5 bases). CDR1 is LGHNT and CDR2 is FRNRAP in the germline V gene. Trimming cost V 0 bases and J 8 bases, with 13 bases left between them. This CDR3 has 14 amino acids.

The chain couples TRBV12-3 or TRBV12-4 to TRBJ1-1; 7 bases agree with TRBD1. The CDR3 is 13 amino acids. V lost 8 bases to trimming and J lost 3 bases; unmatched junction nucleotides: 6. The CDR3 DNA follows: TGTGCCAGCTCGATCCAGGGGGACACTGAAGCTTTCTTT. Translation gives CASSIQGDTEAFF.

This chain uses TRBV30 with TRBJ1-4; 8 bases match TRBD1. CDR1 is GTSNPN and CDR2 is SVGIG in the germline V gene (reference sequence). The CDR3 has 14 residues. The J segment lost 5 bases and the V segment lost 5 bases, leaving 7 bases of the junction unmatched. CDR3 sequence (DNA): TGTGCCTGGGGAGGGACAGGACTAAATGAAAAACTGTTTTTT. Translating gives CAWGGTGLNEKLFF.

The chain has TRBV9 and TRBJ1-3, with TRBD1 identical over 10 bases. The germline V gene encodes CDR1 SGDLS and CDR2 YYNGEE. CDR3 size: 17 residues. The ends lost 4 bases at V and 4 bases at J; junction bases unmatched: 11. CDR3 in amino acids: CASSPSPGGQGGNTIYF. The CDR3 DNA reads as TGTGCCAGCAGCCCCTCCCCAGGGGGACAGGGGGGAAACACCATATATTTT.

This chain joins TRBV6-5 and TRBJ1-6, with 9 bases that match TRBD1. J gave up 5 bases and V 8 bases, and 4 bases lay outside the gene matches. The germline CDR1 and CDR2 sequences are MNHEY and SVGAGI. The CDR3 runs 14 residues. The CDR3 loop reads CASARQGDNSPLHF. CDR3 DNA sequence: TGTGCCAGCGCACGACAGGGGGATAATTCACCCCTCCACTTT.

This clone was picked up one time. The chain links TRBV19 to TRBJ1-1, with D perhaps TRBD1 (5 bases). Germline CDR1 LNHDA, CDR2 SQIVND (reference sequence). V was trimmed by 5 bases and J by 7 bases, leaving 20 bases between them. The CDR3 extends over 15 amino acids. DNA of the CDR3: TGTGCCAGTAGTCCTGCGGGGAGGGGAGGGATTGAAGCTTTCTTT. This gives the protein CASSPAGRGGIEAFF.

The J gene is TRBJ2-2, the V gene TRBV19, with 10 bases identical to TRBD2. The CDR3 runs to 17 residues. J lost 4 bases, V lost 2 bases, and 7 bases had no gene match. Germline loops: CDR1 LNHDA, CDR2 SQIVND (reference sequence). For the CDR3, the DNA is TGTGCCAGTAGTATATGGCGCCTAGCGGGGGTCACCGGGGAGCTGTTTTTT. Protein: CASSIWRLAGVTGELFF.

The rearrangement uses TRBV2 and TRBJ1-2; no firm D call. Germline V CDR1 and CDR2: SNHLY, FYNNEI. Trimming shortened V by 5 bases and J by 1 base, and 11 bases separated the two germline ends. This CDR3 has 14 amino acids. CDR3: CASSSTQLNYGYTF. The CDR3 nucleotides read TGTGCCAGCAGTTCCACACAGCTTAACTATGGCTACACCTTC.

The CDR3 DNA follows: TGTGCCAGCAGTGAAGCGAGAGTAGCAGGGGCTGGAAACACCATATATTTT. Residues: CASSEARVAGAGNTIYF. V usage is TRBV2 and J usage is TRBJ1-3; weak D call: TRBD1 (6 bases). The germline V gene has CDR1 SNHLY and CDR2 FYNNEI. The CDR3 runs to 17 residues. With 0 bases removed from V and 2 bases from J, the gap between germline ends came to 14 bases.

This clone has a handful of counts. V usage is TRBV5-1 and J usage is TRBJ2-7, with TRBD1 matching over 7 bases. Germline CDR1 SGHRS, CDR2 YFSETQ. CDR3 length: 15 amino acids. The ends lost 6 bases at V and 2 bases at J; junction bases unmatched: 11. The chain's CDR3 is CASILQPGQTYEQYF. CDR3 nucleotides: TGCGCCAGCATCCTTCAACCGGGACAGACCTACGAGCAGTACTTC. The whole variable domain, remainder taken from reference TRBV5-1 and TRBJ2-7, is KAGVTQTPRYLIKTRGQQVTLSCSPISGHRSVSWYQQTPGQGLQFLFEYFSETQRNKGNFPGRFSGRQFSNSRSEMNVSTLELGDSALYLCASILQPGQTYEQYFGPGTRLTVT.

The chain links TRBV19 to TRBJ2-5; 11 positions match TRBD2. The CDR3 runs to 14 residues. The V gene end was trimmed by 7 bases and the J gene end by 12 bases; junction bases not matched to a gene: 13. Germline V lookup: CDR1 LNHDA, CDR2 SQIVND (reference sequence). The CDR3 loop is CASKLGLAGSEEYF. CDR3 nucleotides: TGTGCCAGTAAGCTCGGACTAGCGGGCTCGGAAGAGTACTTC.

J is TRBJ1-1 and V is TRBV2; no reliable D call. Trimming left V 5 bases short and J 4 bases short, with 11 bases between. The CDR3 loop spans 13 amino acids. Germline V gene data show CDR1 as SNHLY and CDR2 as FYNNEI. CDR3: CASSTFRGTEAFF. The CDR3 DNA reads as TGTGCCAGCAGTACCTTCCGGGGCACTGAAGCTTTCTTT.

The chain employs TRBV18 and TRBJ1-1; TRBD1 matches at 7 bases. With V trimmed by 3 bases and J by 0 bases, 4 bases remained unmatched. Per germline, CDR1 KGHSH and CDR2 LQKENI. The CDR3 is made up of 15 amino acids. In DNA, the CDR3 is TGTGCCAGCTCACCCGGACAGGTCTTGAACACTGAAGCTTTCTTT. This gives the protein CASSPGQVLNTEAFF.

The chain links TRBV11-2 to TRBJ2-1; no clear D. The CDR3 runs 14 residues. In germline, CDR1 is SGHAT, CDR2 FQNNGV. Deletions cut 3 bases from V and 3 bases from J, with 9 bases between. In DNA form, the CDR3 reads TGTGCCAGCAGCTTGACGGGTGTCTACAATGAGCAGTTCTTC. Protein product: CASSLTGVYNEQFF.

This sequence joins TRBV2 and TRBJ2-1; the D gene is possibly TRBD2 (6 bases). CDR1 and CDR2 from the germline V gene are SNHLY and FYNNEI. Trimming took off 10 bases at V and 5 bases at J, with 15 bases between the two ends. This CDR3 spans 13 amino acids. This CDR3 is CATTRDFDNEQFF. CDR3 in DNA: TGTGCCACTACCCGGGACTTTGACAATGAGCAGTTCTTC.

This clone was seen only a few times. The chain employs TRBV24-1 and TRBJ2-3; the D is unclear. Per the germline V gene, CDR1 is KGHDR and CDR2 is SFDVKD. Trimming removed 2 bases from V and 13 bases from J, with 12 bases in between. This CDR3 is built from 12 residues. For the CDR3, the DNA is TGTGCCACCAGTGATTCCTCGGGTGTTGAGTATTTT. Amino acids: CATSDSSGVEYF.

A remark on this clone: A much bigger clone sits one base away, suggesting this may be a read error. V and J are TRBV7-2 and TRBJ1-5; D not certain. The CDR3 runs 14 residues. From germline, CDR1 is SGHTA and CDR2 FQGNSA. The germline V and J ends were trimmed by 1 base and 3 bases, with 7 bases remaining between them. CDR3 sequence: CASSLGGLNQPQHF. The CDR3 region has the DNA TGTGCCAGCAGCTTAGGTGGACTCAATCAGCCCCAGCATTTT.

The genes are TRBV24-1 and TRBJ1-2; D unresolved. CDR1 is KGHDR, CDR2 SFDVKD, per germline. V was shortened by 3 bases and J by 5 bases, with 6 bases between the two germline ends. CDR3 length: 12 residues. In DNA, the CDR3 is TGTGCCACCAGTGATGGCATATATGGCTACACCTTC. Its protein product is CATSDGIYGYTF.